The present TCR beta chain was sequenced within a study of blood T cell repertoires in COVID-19. This clone showed up just a few times. V shed 0 bases, J shed 4 bases, and the junction held 10 bases outside the gene matches. The germline V gene has CDR1 MGHDK and CDR2 SYGVNS. The CDR3 is made up of 17 amino acids. Repertoires were generated with immunoSEQ multiplex PCR, while TCRdb's copy carries only in-frame clones and drops some. Seen here are 300,000 or so clones, 85% to 90% observed once, and the top ten hold approximately 4%. The sample consisted of peripheral blood. The chain carries TRBV25-1 and TRBJ1-1; TRBD1 matches 8 bases. The TCR originated in a woman aged 40 to 50 with acute or convalescent COVID-19. CDR3 amino acids: CASSEYSFDRGGTEAFF. CDR3 DNA sequence: TGTGCCAGCAGTGAATATTCTTTTGACAGGGGTGGCACTGAAGCTTTCTTT.